This T cell receptor beta chain was recorded in a study of T cell responses to AZD1222 COVID-19 vaccine. Study results and limitations: Mapped onto spike, vaccine-associated CD4 TCRs spanned it and were dominant at 160-218 and 743-854.

The protocol was immunoSEQ multiplex PCR, while the TCRdb copy is restricted to in-frame clones and leaves out a portion. The data show just over 150,000 clones, around 87% seen once. Concerning this clone itself: Its antigen is not identified.

The sequenced sample was peripheral blood, obtained 28 days after the second AZD1222 dose. The receptor was isolated from an adult who received the AZD1222 COVID-19 vaccine.

The CDR3 protein is CASSITGVNGYTF. The CDR3 DNA sequence: TGTGCCAGCAGTATTACAGGGGTGAATGGCTACACCTTC. The rearrangement links TRBV28 to TRBJ1-2, with 7 bases that match TRBD1. Germline V lookup: CDR1 MDHEN, CDR2 SYDVKM. Trimming at V came to 5 bases and at J to 6 bases, leaving 6 bases not matched to a gene. CDR3 length: 13 residues.